A selection of T cell receptor beta chains follows, all from one sample in a study of molecular identifiers for immune sequencing clone quantification. TCRdb reprocessed the PCR reads via MiXCR and lists one record per CDR3 protein. The sample carries 250,000 to 400,000 distinct CDR3 sequences, over 20% recorded once. Sequences were obtained from naive CD8+ T cells from blood, with Jurkat cell RNA spiked in. These receptors originate from a human donor in good health. Some libraries in this study had Jurkat cell RNA spiked in. Each CDR3 is given with its conserved first and last residue. The D gene is left open where the match is weak. Some rows have no size entry. The others give once, few or many, or a class for an expanded clone.

>few|TRBV9|TRBJ2-7|TRBD1
TGTGCCAGCAGCGCGGGACAGGGACCCTCCTACGAGCAGTACTTC
CASSAGQGPSYEQYF
>many|TRBV7-9|TRBJ1-1|.
TGTGCCAGCAGCATCGTGGGGGCGCCGGGGGAAACTTTCTTT
CASSIVGAPGETFF
>many|TRBV7-2|TRBJ2-7|.
TGTGCCAGCAGCCGCCCGGGGAGCTCCTACGAGCAGTACTTC
CASSRPGSSYEQYF
>.|TRBV7-9|TRBJ1-2|.
TGTGCCAGCAGTCGAGACCCTAACGCCAACTATGGCTACACCTTC
CASSRDPNANYGYTF
>.|TRBV2|TRBJ2-7|TRBD1
TGTGCCACCTCTGCCCCGGGGACAGGGCTCTCCTACGAGCAGTACTTC
CATSAPGTGLSYEQYF
>many|TRBV7-9|TRBJ1-3|.
TGTGCCAGCAGCTTAGAGGGCCCAGGAGGGCCTGGAAACACCATATATTTT
CASSLEGPGGPGNTIYF
>.|TRBV28|TRBJ2-2|.
TGTGCCAGCAGCATCTGGGGCGGGTCAGCCACCGGGGAGCTGTTTTTT
CASSIWGGSATGELFF
>many|TRBV12-3/TRBV12-4|TRBJ1-3|.
TGTGCCAGCAGTTTAATCGTTGGGCAGGGAAGGTTCGGAAACACCATATATTTT
CASSLIVGQGRFGNTIYF
>many|TRBV19|TRBJ2-5|.
TGTGCCAGTAGTGGTCCGGGGACCCAGTACTTC
CASSGPGTQYF
>many|TRBV5-1|TRBJ2-3|TRBD2
TGCGCCAGCAGCTGGGAGACTAGCGGGAGTAGGACAGATACGCAGTATTTT
CASSWETSGSRTDTQYF
>few|TRBV6-2/TRBV6-3|TRBJ2-7|TRBD2
TGTGCCAGCAGTTATCCCCCGGGCCGCGGGAGGGCCAGGTACGAGCAGTACTTC
CASSYPPGRGRARYEQYF
>many|TRBV28|TRBJ1-1|.
TGTGCCAGCAGATTTAGGTACAGGGAGTCATTTATCACGGAAGCTTTCTTT
CASRFRYRESFITEAFF
>many|TRBV20-1|TRBJ2-3|.
TGCAGTGCTCCTTGGCGGGACGGCACAGATACGCAGTATTTT
CSAPWRDGTDTQYF
>many|TRBV13|TRBJ2-2|.
TGTGCCAGCAGCTCCTCAGGCGGGGAGCTGTTTTTT
CASSSSGGELFF
>many|TRBV29-1|TRBJ2-7|TRBD2
TGCAGCGTAGAGACTAGCGGGAGGAACGAGCAGTACTTC
CSVETSGRNEQYF
>.|TRBV28|TRBJ1-2|.
TGTGCCAGCAGTTTATTAGTCCCATCCAGCACTGACTATGGCTACACCTTC
CASSLLVPSSTDYGYTF
>many|TRBV6-5|TRBJ2-7|.
TGTGCCAGCAGTTACGGGGCCGTCGGCTACGAGCAGTACTTC
CASSYGAVGYEQYF
>.|TRBV7-2|TRBJ2-1|.
TGTGCCAGCAGCAACTACTGGGACCCAACGAATGAGCAGTTCTTC
CASSNYWDPTNEQFF
>many|TRBV7-6|TRBJ2-3|.
TGTGCCAGCAGCTCGACCTTTGCTTCCCAGGTTGAGACAGATACGCAGTATTTT
CASSSTFASQVETDTQYF
>.|TRBV15|TRBJ2-5|.
TGTGCCACCAGCAGAGCTTGGGACGTAAAAGAGACCCAGTACTTC
CATSRAWDVKETQYF
>many|TRBV29-1|TRBJ1-4|TRBD1
TGCAGCGTTGAAGAAGCCCCGACAGGGAAGGGGTGGAATGAAAAACTGTTTTTT
CSVEEAPTGKGWNEKLFF
>.|TRBV5-1|TRBJ1-1|.
TGCGCCGGCAGCTTGGGCAGGAACACTGAAGCTTTCTTT
CAGSLGRNTEAFF
>many|TRBV7-9|TRBJ2-7|.
TGTGCCAGCACCAACGACGGATTTTACGAGCAGTACTTC
CASTNDGFYEQYF
>many|TRBV4-3|TRBJ2-5|TRBD1
TGCGCCAGCAGCCAAGATAACACAGGGGGCTCCCCCCAAGAGACCCAGTACTTC
CASSQDNTGGSPQETQYF
>many|TRBV2|TRBJ2-5|.
TGTGCCAGCAGTGCCTGGGAAGAACAAGAGACCCAGTACTTC
CASSAWEEQETQYF
>many|TRBV24-1|TRBJ2-5|.
TGTGCCACCAGCCAGCGGTCGGACGACCAAGAGACCCAGTACTTC
CATSQRSDDQETQYF
>many|TRBV7-8|TRBJ1-1|.
TGTGCCAGCAGCTTATCCCACACTGAAGCTTTCTTT
CASSLSHTEAFF
>few|TRBV7-8|TRBJ1-4|.
TGTGCCAGCAGCTCAGTTCGTCCGGGGACAACTAATGAAAAACTGTTTTTT
CASSSVRPGTTNEKLFF
>.|TRBV6-2/TRBV6-3|TRBJ2-5|TRBD2
TGTGCCAGCAGCTTCACTATCGGGGGGTACCAAGAGACCCAGTACTTC
CASSFTIGGYQETQYF
>many|TRBV7-9|TRBJ2-2|.
TGTGCCAGCAGCCCGGCGGGCACCGGGGAGCTGTTTTTT
CASSPAGTGELFF
>few|TRBV13|TRBJ1-1|.
TGTGCCAGCAGCTTAGAGGCGCGAATAGAAGCTTTCTTT
CASSLEARIEAFF
>.|TRBV27|TRBJ1-6|TRBD1
TGTGCCAGCCGACCAGGCGGACAGGGGGCATGGAATTCACCCCTCCACTTT
CASRPGGQGAWNSPLHF
>many|TRBV7-8|TRBJ2-3|TRBD1
TGTGCCAGCAGCCCGACGGGACAGGGCACAGATACGCAGTATTTT
CASSPTGQGTDTQYF
>many|TRBV29-1|TRBJ1-1|.
TGCAGCGTTGAAACCGGGTCTGAGAACACTGAAGCTTTCTTT
CSVETGSENTEAFF
>.|TRBV7-9|TRBJ2-2|.
TGTGTCAGCAGTCTAGACCCGCTGGGACTCCGAACCGGGGAGCTGTTTTTT
CVSSLDPLGLRTGELFF
>many|TRBV9|TRBJ2-7|.
TGTGCCAGCAGCGTAGTCCCAGGGTTTTTATACGAGCAGTACTTC
CASSVVPGFLYEQYF
>.|TRBV6-5|TRBJ2-7|.
TGTGCCAGCAGTTACTCAGTCGGGGACAACGAGCAGGACTTC
CASSYSVGDNEQDF
>few|TRBV25-1|TRBJ2-3|TRBD2
TGTGCCAGCAGTGGGACTAGCGGGGAGAAGAGCACAGATACGCAGTATTTT
CASSGTSGEKSTDTQYF
>many|TRBV5-4|TRBJ2-1|.
TGTGCCAGCAGCTTGGCCTTTGCGGACAATGAGCAGTTCTTC
CASSLAFADNEQFF
>many|TRBV5-1|TRBJ2-1|.
TGCGCCAGCAGCTTGGCCAGGGGCTCCTACAATGAGCAGTTCTTC
CASSLARGSYNEQFF
>many|TRBV7-6|TRBJ2-2|.
TGTGCCAGCACAAGACAGGGAGGTAGCACCGGGGAGCTGTTTTTT
CASTRQGGSTGELFF
>many|TRBV6-5|TRBJ1-2|.
TGTGCCAGCAGTTACTCCAGAACTTATGGCTACACCTTC
CASSYSRTYGYTF
>.|TRBV20-1|TRBJ2-1|TRBD2
TGCAGTGCTAGAGACCCGGGAGTTCTCTTAGCGGGAGTTCTGTTCTTC
CSARDPGVLLAGVLFF
>many|TRBV24-1|TRBJ2-3|.
TGTGCCACCAGTGATACCCACAGCGGGCCCGTGGTAGATACGCAGTATTTT
CATSDTHSGPVVDTQYF
>.|TRBV11-2|TRBJ2-7|TRBD2
TGTGCCAGCAGCCCCGGGACTAGAGGCTACGAGCAGTACTTC
CASSPGTRGYEQYF
>many|TRBV20-1|TRBJ2-3|TRBD2
TGCAGTGCTATAGCGGGAGCCGGAGATACGCAGTATTTT
CSAIAGAGDTQYF
>many|TRBV7-2|TRBJ1-1|TRBD1
TGTGCCAGCAGCTTAATGTTGGGACAGGGGATCACTGAAGCTTTCTTT
CASSLMLGQGITEAFF
>.|TRBV27|TRBJ1-1|.
TGTGCCAGCAGTGTTTTTTTCAGTCAGGGAGGGACTGAAGCTTTCTTT
CASSVFFSQGGTEAFF
>many|TRBV14|TRBJ2-2|.
TGTGCCAGCAGCCAAGCCGGAGCGCGGGCCGGGGAGCTGTTTTTT
CASSQAGARAGELFF
>few|TRBV24-1|TRBJ2-2|.
TGTGCCACCAGTGATATAGAGCGGGAGCTGTTTTTT
CATSDIERELFF
>many|TRBV7-6|TRBJ2-3|.
TGTGCCAGCAGCTTATTTGCAGATACGCAGTATTTT
CASSLFADTQYF
>few|TRBV4-1|TRBJ2-7|TRBD2
TGCGCCAGCAGCCAAATTGGCTCGAGCGGGAGGGGAGAGCAGTACTTC
CASSQIGSSGRGEQYF
>many|TRBV5-1|TRBJ2-1|TRBD2
TGCGCCAGCAGCTCGACTAGCGGGTCCTACAATGAGCAGTTCTTC
CASSSTSGSYNEQFF
>many|TRBV4-3|TRBJ2-7|.
TGCGCCAGCAGCCAAGGTTGGGGAGTGGCCTACGAGCAGTACTTC
CASSQGWGVAYEQYF
>.|TRBV15|TRBJ2-2|.
TGTGCCACCAGCAGAACATCCACCGGGGAGCTGTTTTTT
CATSRTSTGELFF